These T cell receptor beta chains were read from a single sample in a study of blood T cell repertoires in COVID-19. Sequencing was performed with immunoSEQ multiplex PCR; in TCRdb, only in-frame clones are kept and a portion is missing. Among approximately 210,000 clones, 75% to 90% were seen once, and the ten largest hold 4% to 5.5%. The sequenced sample consisted of peripheral blood. The receptors were gathered from a woman aged 40 to 55 with acute or convalescent COVID-19. Both conserved end residues are part of each CDR3. The D gene is left open where the match is weak. Expanded clones get a size class; other rows say once, few or many, or leave the size out.

TGTGCCAGCAGCTTGAATACTGACATATCTGAGCAGTTCTTC CASSLNTDISEQFF TRBV7-3 NA 14 NA TRBJ2-1
TGCGCCAGCAGCTTGAGAGGGTCTATGAACACCGGGGAGCTGTTTTTT CASSLRGSMNTGELFF TRBV5-1 NA 16 NA TRBJ2-2
TGTGCCAGCAGCGTCGGAGGTGAAGCTTTCTTT CASSVGGEAFF TRBV9 NA 11 NA TRBJ1-1
TGTGCCAGCAGTGAGAGTCAGGGATCAGGTGGCTACACCTTC CASSESQGSGGYTF TRBV2 NA 14 NA TRBJ1-2
TGCGCCAGCAGCCCAGGACAGCTACATGAAGCTTTCTTT CASSPGQLHEAFF TRBV4-1 NA 13 NA TRBJ1-1
TGTGCCAGCAGCACTCAGGGCGACTATGGCTACACCTTC CASSTQGDYGYTF TRBV11-2 NA 13 NA TRBJ1-2
TGTGCCAGCAGCCAGGGAGTCAATGAGCAGTTCTTC CASSQGVNEQFF TRBV14 NA 12 NA TRBJ2-1
TGTGCCACCAGTGGGACTTTGAACACTGAAGCTTTCTTT CATSGTLNTEAFF TRBV24-1 NA 13 NA TRBJ1-1
TGTGCCAGCAGTTTAATCAGGGATACCGGGGAGCTGTTTTTT CASSLIRDTGELFF TRBV27 once 14 NA TRBJ2-2
TGTGCCAGCAGCGTAGCTTTGGGGAGTAATGAAAAACTGTTTTTT CASSVALGSNEKLFF TRBV9 few 15 NA TRBJ1-4
TGTGCCAGCAGTTACGCCAGGGGACAGAAGTATGGCTACACCTTC CASSYARGQKYGYTF TRBV7-8 NA 15 TRBD1 TRBJ1-2
TGCGCCAGCAGCTTAGAGGCGACTAGCACAGATACGCAGTATTTT CASSLEATSTDTQYF TRBV5-1 NA 15 NA TRBJ2-3
TGTGCCTGGAATCGGAGTCCGTCCGGGGACACTGAAGCTTTCTTT CAWNRSPSGDTEAFF TRBV30 few 15 NA TRBJ1-1
TGTGCCAGCAGCCCGGGACTAGCGGGGGGGAACACCGGGGAGCTGTTTTTT CASSPGLAGGNTGELFF TRBV5-4 NA 17 TRBD2 TRBJ2-2
TGTGCCAGCAGTGGGGACAGGGGTGAAAAACTGTTTTTT CASSGDRGEKLFF TRBV5-6 NA 13 TRBD1 TRBJ1-4
TGTGCCAGCAGTGAAAGTCTTCGGACTGAAGCTTTCTTT CASSESLRTEAFF TRBV2 NA 13 NA TRBJ1-1
TGTGCCAGCAGGCGACTAGCGGGGAACACCGGGGAGCTGTTTTTT CASRRLAGNTGELFF TRBV11-2 NA 15 TRBD2 TRBJ2-2
TGTGCCAGCAGTGATGGAGGCAGTCTCAATCAGCCCCAGCATTTT CASSDGGSLNQPQHF TRBV25-1 NA 15 NA TRBJ1-5
TGTGCCAGCAGCGCGGGACAGGGTAAATGTGGCTACACCTTC CASSAGQGKCGYTF TRBV21-1 NA 14 NA TRBJ1-2
TGTGCCTGGAGTCATTACGGGGTTGGCAATCAGCCCCAGCATTTT CAWSHYGVGNQPQHF TRBV30 once 15 NA TRBJ1-5
TGTGCCAGCAGCTTGGGGGGAAGGGGCGGCAATCAGCCCCAGCATTTT CASSLGGRGGNQPQHF TRBV7-2 NA 16 NA TRBJ1-5
TGTGCCAGCAGCTTGCGTCAGCGATACACTGAAGCTTTCTTT CASSLRQRYTEAFF TRBV5-4 NA 14 NA TRBJ1-1
TGTGCCAGCTCGACCGGGAACGCTGAAAAACTGTTTTTT CASSTGNAEKLFF TRBV18 NA 13 NA TRBJ1-4
TGTGCCAGCAGCCAAGTACGTGGAGCCGGGACTAATGAAAAACTGTTTTTT CASSQVRGAGTNEKLFF TRBV14 once 17 NA TRBJ1-4
TGTGCCAGCTCCGGGACAGGGCGTAACTATGGCTACACCTTC CASSGTGRNYGYTF TRBV28 few 14 TRBD1 TRBJ1-2
TGTGCCAGCAGAGCCCCCTCCAATGAGCAGTTCTTC CASRAPSNEQFF TRBV6-5 NA 12 NA TRBJ2-1
TGTGCCAGTAAACCTTCGCAGGGGGCCAATCAGCCCCAGCATTTT CASKPSQGANQPQHF TRBV19 NA 15 TRBD1 TRBJ1-5
TGTGCCAGCAGCCCAGGTTTCGGTACGCAGTATTTT CASSPGFGTQYF TRBV11-2 NA 12 NA TRBJ2-3
TGTGCCAGTAGTATAGACCGCAGGGACACTGAAGCTTTCTTT CASSIDRRDTEAFF TRBV19 few 14 NA TRBJ1-1
TGTGCCTGGAGTCACGGACAGGGAAGGGAGACCCAGTACTTC CAWSHGQGRETQYF TRBV30 NA 14 TRBD1 TRBJ2-5
TGCGCCAGCAGCCAAGTACAGGGGAGAGAGGGTCAGCCCCAGCATTTT CASSQVQGREGQPQHF TRBV4-1 NA 16 TRBD1 TRBJ1-5
TGTGCCAGCAGCCTCCTGGGGGGGGGAATTGGAGCTTTCTTT CASSLLGGGIGAFF TRBV13 NA 14 NA TRBJ1-1
TGTGCCACCAGTGAGACAGGGTTTGATAACTATGGCTACACCTTC CATSETGFDNYGYTF TRBV24-1 NA 15 TRBD1 TRBJ1-2
TGTGCCAGCAGCCAAGATGGCGGGGGGGCCACCTACAATGAGCAGTTCTTC CASSQDGGGATYNEQFF TRBV4-2 NA 17 TRBD2 TRBJ2-1
TGTGCCAGCAGTCCTAGAATTGTGGGACAGGGTATTTCTGAAAAACTGTTTTTT CASSPRIVGQGISEKLFF TRBV27 few 18 TRBD1 TRBJ1-4
TGTGCCAGCAGCACTGTGGTTTCAGATACGCAGTATTTT CASSTVVSDTQYF TRBV7-9 NA 13 NA TRBJ2-3
TGTGCCAGCAGCTTAGGACGAGCGGGGTTGGGTGAGCAGTTCTTC CASSLGRAGLGEQFF TRBV13 few 15 TRBD2 TRBJ2-1
TGTGCCAGCAGCTTGGCCGCAGGGGAGCGGCCCCAGCATTTT CASSLAAGERPQHF TRBV5-6 NA 14 NA TRBJ1-5
TGTGCCAGCAGTCCAATCGACAGGGGGCGAGGCTACACCTTC CASSPIDRGRGYTF TRBV6-5 NA 14 TRBD1 TRBJ1-2
TGTGCCAGCAGCGTAGAAGGACTTACCTACAATGAGCAGTTCTTC CASSVEGLTYNEQFF TRBV9 NA 15 NA TRBJ2-1
TGTGCCAGCAGGGGACAGGGGGCAGGCGGAAACACCATATATTTT CASRGQGAGGNTIYF TRBV6-5 NA 15 TRBD1 TRBJ1-3
TGCGCCAGCAGCCAAGTATTCCGAGGCCTAATGAACACTGAAGCTTTCTTT CASSQVFRGLMNTEAFF TRBV4-1 NA 17 NA TRBJ1-1
TGCGCCAGCAGAGGTGCGGGGGGGCCCAGCACAGATACGCAGTATTTT CASRGAGGPSTDTQYF TRBV5-1 NA 16 TRBD2 TRBJ2-3
TGTGCCAGCAGCTTAGGGACAGTTAGCAGTTCACCCCTCCACTTT CASSLGTVSSSPLHF TRBV7-2 NA 15 NA TRBJ1-6
TGTGCCAGTACAGGGGGCTATGGCTACACCTTC CASTGGYGYTF TRBV19 few 11 TRBD1 TRBJ1-2
TGTGCCATCAGTGAGGGTTACAGGGAAGTATATGGCTACACCTTC CAISEGYREVYGYTF TRBV10-3 NA 15 NA TRBJ1-2
TGTGCCAGCAGTTTCCGGACAGCCTGGAACTATGGCTACACCTTC CASSFRTAWNYGYTF TRBV6-5 NA 15 NA TRBJ1-2
TGTGCCAGCAGCCCCAGGGGTCCCGGGGAGCTGTTTTTT CASSPRGPGELFF TRBV6-5 NA 13 NA TRBJ2-2
TGTGCCAGTAGTACATCCGGGTCCACCAATCAGCCCCAGCATTTT CASSTSGSTNQPQHF TRBV19 NA 15 NA TRBJ1-5
TGTGCCAGTAGCCTCGGGGGGGGCTCCTACAATGAGCAGTTCTTC CASSLGGGSYNEQFF TRBV19 NA 15 TRBD2 TRBJ2-1
TGTGCCAGCAGCTACCAGGGCAATCAGCCCCAGCATTTT CASSYQGNQPQHF TRBV7-2 few 13 NA TRBJ1-5
TGCGCCAGCAGCCAGGACCGGAGGGGCCCAGGGATCGGTCAGCCCCAGCATTTT CASSQDRRGPGIGQPQHF TRBV4-1 NA 18 NA TRBJ1-5
TGTGCCAGCAGACTCGGGACAGGGGGCACAGATACGCAGTATTTT CASRLGTGGTDTQYF TRBV28 NA 15 TRBD1 TRBJ2-3
TGCGCCAGCAGCGCAAGCGGGGCTCACAATGAGCAGTTCTTC CASSASGAHNEQFF TRBV5-1 NA 14 TRBD2 TRBJ2-1
TGTGCCAGCAGCCATGCGGGGTCGTCCTTGCTAGAAGCTTTCTTT CASSHAGSSLLEAFF TRBV4-2 few 15 NA TRBJ1-1